This entry lists 5 T cell receptor beta chains sequenced from one sample in a study of OX40 agonist ivuxolimab in advanced cancers. Method: immunoSEQ multiplex PCR; TCRdb's copy keeps in-frame clones and lacks some. The sample lists 35,000 to 45,000 clones, about 82% occurring once. Sequenced material: CD4+ or CD8+ T cells sorted from blood, taken in a trial of the OX40 agonist ivuxolimab. The receptors stem from an adult with an advanced solid tumor such as melanoma, head and neck, liver or kidney cancer.

The chain couples TRBV5-4 to TRBJ1-4; D call uncertain. The CDR3 length is 14 residues. Germline-derived CDR1 and CDR2 are SGHNT and YYREEE (reference sequence). V lost 1 base to trimming and J lost 3 bases, with 7 bases between them. The chain's CDR3 is CASSLTGANEKLFF. The CDR3 DNA is TGTGCCAGCAGCTTGACGGGAGCTAATGAAAAACTGTTTTTT.

The chain has TRBV4-1 and TRBJ2-5; no clear D gene. V was cut by 0 bases and J by 2 bases, with 4 bases left in between. This CDR3 is built from 13 residues. Germline V lookup: CDR1 MGHRA, CDR2 YSYEKL. CDR3 DNA sequence: TGCGCCAGCAGCCAAGAGCCGCAAGAGACCCAGTACTTC. It codes for CASSQEPQETQYF.

This chain uses TRBV4-2 with TRBJ2-5; 9 bases fit TRBD1. The V gene end was trimmed by 1 base and the J gene end by 1 base; junction bases not matched to a gene: 7. This CDR3 has 17 residues. The germline V gene has CDR1 LGHNA and CDR2 YNFKEQ. The chain's CDR3 is CASSQGLDRGFQETQYF. The CDR3, as DNA: TGTGCCAGCAGCCAAGGTTTGGACAGGGGTTTCCAAGAGACCCAGTACTTC.

The gene calls are TRBV10-3 and TRBJ1-2, with D possibly TRBD1 on 6 matching bases. The CDR3 length is 12 residues. V was clipped by 4 bases and J by 8 bases, with 11 bases between them. CDR1 ENHRY and CDR2 SYGVKD come from the germline V gene. The CDR3 sequence is CAISGERGGYTF. The CDR3 DNA reads TGTGCCATCAGTGGTGAAAGGGGGGGCTACACCTTC.

The chain has TRBV7-2 and TRBJ2-7; D not certain. The CDR3 sequence is 12 residues long. V shed 2 bases and J shed 2 bases, with 4 bases lying between them. Germline V gene data show CDR1 as SGHTA and CDR2 as FQGNSA. The CDR3 protein is CASSLLTYEQYF. The CDR3 DNA sequence: TGTGCCAGCAGCTTACTTACCTACGAGCAGTACTTC.